This is a list of T cell receptor beta chains from one sample in a study of cytomegalovirus exposure and HLA in healthy donors. The method was immunoSEQ multiplex PCR; TCRdb's version includes in-frame clones alone and lacks a portion of them. The table records fewer than 150,000 clones, roughly four fifths of them present only once. Sequencing was carried out using PBMCs. Receptors were obtained from a man between 35 and 55 years old in good health and CMV-seropositive. Both conserved end residues are part of each CDR3. The D gene is left open where the match is weak. Only some rows state a clone size, as once, few, many or a class for expanded clones.

TRBJ1-4 NA TRBV9 NA CASSAVAGNEKLFF TGTGCCAGCAGCGCCGTGGCGGGGAATGAAAAACTGTTTTTT
TRBJ2-2 NA TRBV14 NA CASSQRQTNTGELFF TGTGCCAGCAGCCAAAGACAGACGAACACCGGGGAGCTGTTTTTT
TRBJ2-3 NA TRBV19 TRBD2 CAASGGVTDTQYF TGTGCAGCTAGCGGGGGGGTCACAGATACGCAGTATTTT
TRBJ1-2 few TRBV11-2 TRBD1 CASSLRQGYGYTF TGTGCCAGCAGCCTGAGACAGGGCTATGGCTACACCTTC
TRBJ1-2 NA TRBV6-5 NA CASSRTRDYGYTF TGTGCCAGCAGCCGCACTAGGGACTATGGCTACACCTTC
TRBJ2-3 NA TRBV25-1 NA CASSEYPGTQYF TGTGCCAGCAGTGAATATCCAGGAACGCAGTATTTT
TRBJ1-1 NA TRBV5-4 TRBD1 CASSSQGTVNTEAFF TGTGCCAGCAGCTCTCAGGGGACAGTGAACACTGAAGCTTTCTTT
TRBJ2-1 NA TRBV7-6 TRBD2 CASSLLAGMDEQFF TGTGCCAGCAGCCTTTTAGCGGGAATGGATGAGCAGTTCTTC
TRBJ2-1 NA TRBV7-9 TRBD2 CASSLSGTREQFF TGTGCCAGCAGCTTAAGCGGGACTCGTGAGCAGTTCTTC
TRBJ1-1 NA TRBV7-9 TRBD1 CASSSIGAGGDTEAFF TGTGCCAGCAGCTCCATTGGGGCAGGGGGTGACACTGAAGCTTTCTTT
TRBJ2-7 NA TRBV5-1 TRBD2 CASSPGLAGAYEQYF TGCGCCAGCAGCCCGGGACTAGCGGGAGCATACGAGCAGTACTTC
TRBJ2-7 NA TRBV5-1 TRBD2 CASGGGQGQDEQYF TGCGCCAGCGGCGGGGGTCAGGGTCAAGACGAGCAGTACTTC
TRBJ2-1 NA TRBV6-5 NA CASTPPGFGGNEQFF TGTGCCAGCACCCCGCCGGGGTTCGGAGGCAATGAGCAGTTCTTC
TRBJ1-3 NA TRBV7-6 NA CASTLASGSGNTIYF TGTGCCAGCACCTTAGCCTCGGGTTCTGGAAACACCATATATTTT
TRBJ1-4 NA TRBV9 NA CASSVGGGQATNEKLFF TGTGCCAGCAGCGTAGGGGGGGGACAAGCAACTAATGAAAAACTGTTTTTT
TRBJ2-7 few TRBV2 NA CASSVGTWGVGEQYF TGTGCCAGCAGTGTTGGGACCTGGGGGGTTGGGGAGCAGTACTTC
TRBJ2-1 NA TRBV5-6 NA CASSLFGGRSSYNEQFF TGTGCCAGCAGCTTGTTCGGGGGACGCAGCTCCTACAATGAGCAGTTCTTC
TRBJ2-1 NA TRBV5-1 NA CASGGSGRNEQFF TGCGCCAGCGGCGGATCGGGGAGGAATGAGCAGTTCTTC
TRBJ1-5 NA TRBV28 NA CASSLWYLARVNQPQHF TGTGCCAGCAGTTTATGGTATTTAGCCAGGGTCAATCAGCCCCAGCATTTT
TRBJ2-5 NA TRBV11-1 NA CASRREETQYF TGTGCCAGCAGACGAGAAGAGACCCAGTACTTC
TRBJ1-2 NA TRBV4-1 NA CASSPVGKGLGNYGYTF TGCGCCAGCAGCCCTGTTGGAAAGGGGCTCGGGAACTATGGCTACACCTTC
TRBJ2-2 NA TRBV6-6 TRBD1 CASSYFGQGIDGELFF TGTGCCAGCAGTTACTTCGGACAGGGGATTGACGGGGAGCTGTTTTTT
TRBJ1-4 NA TRBV7-9 NA CASRHRAAGLNEKLFF TGTGCCAGCAGGCATAGGGCGGCAGGGCTTAATGAAAAACTGTTTTTT
TRBJ2-2 NA TRBV2 TRBD1 CASSEWRTGGGGGELFF TGTGCCAGCAGTGAATGGAGGACAGGGGGCGGTGGCGGGGAGCTGTTTTTT
TRBJ2-3 NA TRBV7-9 NA CASSLQAPSTTSTDTQYF TGTGCCAGCAGCTTACAGGCCCCCTCGACAACTAGCACAGATACGCAGTATTTT
TRBJ2-5 NA TRBV4-1 TRBD1 CASSPRDRFLETQYF TGCGCCAGCAGCCCGAGGGACAGGTTTTTAGAGACCCAGTACTTC
TRBJ1-1 once TRBV7-3 TRBD1 CASSSSGQSTGGSEAFF TGTGCCAGCAGCTCCTCGGGACAATCGACAGGGGGCTCCGAAGCTTTCTTT
TRBJ1-1 NA TRBV5-5 TRBD1 CASSLQGDTEAFF TGTGCCAGCAGCTTGCAGGGGGACACTGAAGCTTTCTTT
TRBJ2-7 NA TRBV7-9 NA CASSPTDGGDEQYF TGTGCCAGCAGCCCCACCGATGGAGGGGACGAGCAGTACTTC
TRBJ1-3 NA TRBV9 TRBD1 CASSYRDSSGNTIYF TGTGCCAGCAGCTACCGGGACAGCTCTGGAAACACCATATATTTT
TRBJ2-1 NA TRBV10-2 TRBD2 CASRRGAGGPREQFF TGCGCCAGCAGGAGGGGGGCGGGAGGGCCCAGAGAGCAGTTCTTC
TRBJ2-6 NA TRBV29-1 TRBD1 CSVMTGGFRANVLTF TGCAGCGTGATGACAGGGGGGTTTAGGGCCAACGTCCTGACTTTC
TRBJ1-5 few TRBV4-1 NA CASSHGGYSNQPQHF TGCGCCAGCAGCCATGGGGGGTATAGCAATCAGCCCCAGCATTTT
TRBJ1-1 NA TRBV19 NA CASRLDTEAFF TGTGCCAGTAGATTAGACACTGAAGCTTTCTTT
TRBJ2-3 NA TRBV10-3 TRBD2 CAISERGGGTDTQYF TGTGCCATCAGTGAGCGGGGGGGCGGCACAGATACGCAGTATTTT
TRBJ1-5 NA TRBV18 TRBD1 CASSLETGPNQPQHF TGTGCCAGCTCACTCGAGACAGGGCCGAATCAGCCCCAGCATTTT
TRBJ2-1 NA TRBV6-5 NA CASSHPRESYNEQFF TGTGCCAGCAGCCACCCTAGGGAGTCCTACAATGAGCAGTTCTTC
TRBJ1-2 NA TRBV5-4 NA CASSPRTAANGYTF TGTGCCAGCAGCCCCAGGACAGCCGCTAATGGCTACACCTTC
TRBJ2-7 NA TRBV6-5 TRBD2 CASSSPPSGRYEQYF TGTGCCAGCAGTTCCCCTCCGAGCGGGAGGTACGAGCAGTACTTC
TRBJ2-5 NA TRBV29-1 TRBD2 CSAGRQAQETQYF TGCAGCGCCGGGAGGCAGGCTCAAGAGACCCAGTACTTC
TRBJ1-5 NA TRBV19 TRBD1 CASSEWGQGNQPQHF TGTGCCAGTAGCGAGTGGGGACAGGGTAATCAGCCCCAGCATTTT
TRBJ1-1 once TRBV15 NA CATNRASNTEAFF TGTGCCACCAACAGGGCTTCCAACACTGAAGCTTTCTTT
TRBJ1-2 NA TRBV7-9 NA CASTKGGPGYTF TGTGCCAGCACCAAAGGGGGTCCTGGCTACACCTTC
TRBJ1-4 NA TRBV5-5 NA CASSPLVGRVDEKLFF TGTGCCAGCAGCCCCCTGGTAGGCAGGGTCGATGAAAAACTGTTTTTT
TRBJ2-1 NA TRBV15 TRBD2 CATSRDGASGRYNEQFF TGTGCCACCAGCAGAGACGGAGCTAGCGGGAGGTACAATGAGCAGTTCTTC
TRBJ1-4 NA TRBV6-5 NA CASRPYRATNEKLFF TGTGCCAGCAGACCCTACAGAGCAACTAATGAAAAACTGTTTTTT
TRBJ1-4 once TRBV5-6 NA CASSLVTVDEKLFF TGTGCCAGCAGCTTGGTTACAGTGGATGAAAAACTGTTTTTT
TRBJ1-1 NA TRBV27 TRBD1 CASFPRDRNTEAFF TGTGCCAGCTTCCCAAGGGACAGGAACACTGAAGCTTTCTTT
TRBJ1-2 NA TRBV10-3 NA CAITAGWNYGYTF TGTGCCATCACGGCAGGGTGGAACTATGGCTACACCTTC
TRBJ1-2 NA TRBV7-9 TRBD1 CASSAGQAVLYGYTF TGTGCCAGCAGCGCCGGACAGGCCGTCCTCTATGGCTACACCTTC
TRBJ2-5 NA TRBV29-1 TRBD2 CSVAGTSGRRGETQYF TGCAGCGTTGCAGGGACTAGCGGGAGGCGAGGTGAGACCCAGTACTTC
TRBJ1-6 NA TRBV7-9 NA CASSLQAQHSPLHF TGTGCCAGCAGCTTACAGGCCCAACATTCACCCCTCCACTTT
TRBJ1-2 NA TRBV11-3 TRBD1 CASSSRQGYYGYTF TGTGCCAGCAGCTCAAGACAGGGATACTATGGCTACACCTTC
TRBJ2-5 NA TRBV5-6 TRBD1 CASSLKQGAHETQYF TGTGCCAGCAGCTTGAAACAGGGGGCGCATGAGACCCAGTACTTC
TRBJ1-6 few TRBV30 TRBD1 CAWSAQRTGWVTPLHF TGTGCCTGGAGTGCCCAGAGGACAGGGTGGGTTACACCCCTCCACTTT